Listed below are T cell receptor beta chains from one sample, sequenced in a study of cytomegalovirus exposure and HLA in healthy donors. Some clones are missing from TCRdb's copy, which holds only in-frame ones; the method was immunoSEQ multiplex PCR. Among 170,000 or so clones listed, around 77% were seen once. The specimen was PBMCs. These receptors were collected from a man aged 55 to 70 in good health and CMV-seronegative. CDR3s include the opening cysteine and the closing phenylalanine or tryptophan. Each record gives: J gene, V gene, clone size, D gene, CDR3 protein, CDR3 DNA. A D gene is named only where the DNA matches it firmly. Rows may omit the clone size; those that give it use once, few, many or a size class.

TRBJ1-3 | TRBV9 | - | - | CASSGLFGQSGNTIYF | TGTGCCAGCAGCGGACTCTTTGGACAGTCTGGAAACACCATATATTTT
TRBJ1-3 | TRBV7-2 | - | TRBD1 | CASSPQGGSGNTIYF | TGTGCCAGCAGCCCCCAGGGGGGCTCTGGAAACACCATATATTTT
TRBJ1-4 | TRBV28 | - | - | CASRATGNGEKLFF | TGTGCCAGCAGAGCCACAGGGAATGGTGAAAAACTGTTTTTT
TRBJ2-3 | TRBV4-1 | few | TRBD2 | CASSQAGTSGDTQYF | TGCGCCAGCAGCCAAGCAGGGACTAGCGGAGATACGCAGTATTTT
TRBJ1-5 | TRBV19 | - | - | CASSLGRDQPQHF | TGTGCCAGTAGCCTGGGGAGGGATCAGCCCCAGCATTTT
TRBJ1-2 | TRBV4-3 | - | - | CASSQESNYGYTF | TGCGCCAGCAGCCAGGAGAGTAACTATGGCTACACCTTC
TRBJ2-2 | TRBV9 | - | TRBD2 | CASSALAGPVGELFF | TGTGCCAGCAGCGCGCTAGCGGGGCCCGTCGGGGAGCTGTTTTTT
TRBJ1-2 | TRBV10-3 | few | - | CATQLESRNRKGYTF | TGTGCCACCCAGCTCGAATCCCGGAACAGAAAGGGCTACACCTTC
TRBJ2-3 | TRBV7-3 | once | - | CASSLGPGSTDTQYF | TGTGCCAGCAGCTTAGGGCCTGGTAGCACAGATACGCAGTATTTT
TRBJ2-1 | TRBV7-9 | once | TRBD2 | CASSIAGGPLWQFF | TGTGCCAGCAGCATAGCGGGAGGGCCCCTTTGGCAGTTCTTC
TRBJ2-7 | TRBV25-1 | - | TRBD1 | CASSPGQGPYEQYF | TGTGCCAGCAGTCCGGGACAGGGACCCTACGAGCAGTACTTC
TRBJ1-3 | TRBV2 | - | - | CASRGGGLGLSGNTIYF | TGTGCCAGCAGGGGGGGAGGGCTGGGTTTGTCTGGAAACACCATATATTTT
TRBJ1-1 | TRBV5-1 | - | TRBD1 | CASSRDRLMNTEAFF | TGCGCCAGCTCCCGGGACAGGCTCATGAACACTGAAGCTTTCTTT
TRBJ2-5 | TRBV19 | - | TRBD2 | CASNPASGMETQYF | TGTGCCAGTAACCCGGCTAGCGGGATGGAGACCCAGTACTTC
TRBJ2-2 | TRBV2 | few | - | CASSLSRGSTGELFF | TGTGCCAGCAGTTTATCCAGGGGAAGCACCGGGGAGCTGTTTTTT
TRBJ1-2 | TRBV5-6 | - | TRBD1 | CASSSTGTDYGYTF | TGTGCCAGCAGCTCGACCGGGACAGACTATGGCTACACCTTC
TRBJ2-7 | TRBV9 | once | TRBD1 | CASRSGTGMDEQYF | TGTGCCAGCCGTTCCGGGACAGGGATGGACGAGCAGTACTTC
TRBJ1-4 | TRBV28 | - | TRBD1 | CASSVRGRGEKLFF | TGTGCCAGCAGTGTCAGGGGGCGCGGTGAAAAACTGTTTTTT
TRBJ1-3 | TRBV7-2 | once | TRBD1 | CASSLSGRQGPGNTIYF | TGTGCCAGCAGCTTATCCGGCCGACAGGGCCCTGGAAACACCATATATTTT
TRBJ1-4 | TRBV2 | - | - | CASMRGLPSILDEKLFF | TGTGCCAGCATGCGGGGGTTACCTTCGATCCTGGATGAAAAACTGTTTTTT
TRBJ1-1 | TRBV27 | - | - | CASSLSKGGGPNTEAFF | TGTGCCAGCAGTTTATCGAAGGGAGGGGGGCCTAACACTGAAGCTTTCTTT
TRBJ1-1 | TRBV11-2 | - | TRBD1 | CASSEQGAGTEAFF | TGTGCCAGCAGCGAGCAGGGGGCTGGCACTGAAGCTTTCTTT
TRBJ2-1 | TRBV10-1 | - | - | CASSENRDWNNNEQFF | TGCGCCAGCAGTGAGAACCGGGACTGGAACAACAATGAGCAGTTCTTC
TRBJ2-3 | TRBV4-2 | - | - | CASSQEPGSVDTQYF | TGTGCCAGCAGCCAGGAGCCGGGGTCTGTAGATACGCAGTATTTT
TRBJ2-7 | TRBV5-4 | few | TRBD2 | CASSLSGGRTYEQYF | TGTGCCAGCAGCTTGTCGGGCGGGAGAACCTACGAGCAGTACTTC
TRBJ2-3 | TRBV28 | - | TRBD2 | CASSPLLAPTDTQYF | TGTGCCAGCAGTCCGTTACTAGCGCCCACAGATACGCAGTATTTT
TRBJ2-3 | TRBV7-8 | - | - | CASTPSTDTQYF | TGTGCCAGCACTCCGTCGACAGATACGCAGTATTTT
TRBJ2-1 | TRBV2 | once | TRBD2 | CASNVLAGGGEQFF | TGTGCCAGCAACGTCCTAGCGGGGGGAGGGGAGCAGTTCTTC
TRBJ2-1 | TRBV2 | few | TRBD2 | CASSFSGSYNEQFF | TGTGCCAGCAGTTTCAGCGGGAGTTACAATGAGCAGTTCTTC
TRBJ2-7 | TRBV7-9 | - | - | CASSLVGQLSAYEQYF | TGTGCCAGCAGCTTAGTAGGACAGCTCTCTGCCTACGAGCAGTACTTC
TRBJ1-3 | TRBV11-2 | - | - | CASSRNRGAGNTIYF | TGTGCCAGCAGCCGAAATCGGGGGGCTGGAAACACCATATATTTT
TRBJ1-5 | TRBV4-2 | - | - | CASSYDAGEGSNQPQHF | TGTGCCAGCAGCTACGACGCGGGGGAAGGGAGCAATCAGCCCCAGCATTTT
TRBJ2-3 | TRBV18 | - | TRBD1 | CASSLGKGASPRTDTQYF | TGTGCCAGCTCCCTCGGGAAGGGGGCTAGCCCTCGCACAGATACGCAGTATTTT
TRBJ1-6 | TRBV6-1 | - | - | CASSEETGFRSPLHF | TGTGCCAGCAGTGAAGAAACGGGGTTTAGGTCACCCCTCCACTTT
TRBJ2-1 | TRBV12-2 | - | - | CAPCGRPGTGLVNEQFF | TGTGCACCCTGCGGGAGGCCCGGGACAGGGCTTGTGAATGAGCAGTTCTTC
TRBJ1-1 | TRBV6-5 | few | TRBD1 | CASRTGTWNTEAFF | TGTGCCAGCAGGACAGGGACATGGAACACTGAAGCTTTCTTT
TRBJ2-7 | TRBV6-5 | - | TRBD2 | CASSPQLAGFHEQYF | TGTGCCAGCAGTCCTCAACTAGCGGGGTTCCACGAGCAGTACTTC
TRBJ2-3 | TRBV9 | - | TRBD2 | CASSVGGGLVPADTQYF | TGTGCCAGCAGCGTAGGTGGGGGACTAGTTCCGGCAGATACGCAGTATTTT
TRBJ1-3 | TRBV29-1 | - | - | CSARDTGMDTIYF | TGCAGCGCCCGGGACACTGGTATGGACACCATATATTTT
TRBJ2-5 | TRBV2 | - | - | CASSLTRKTQYF | TGTGCCAGCAGCCTGACTAGAAAGACCCAGTACTTC
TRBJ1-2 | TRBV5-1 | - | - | CASSLNFGGSGRGYTF | TGCGCCAGCAGCCTCAATTTTGGGGGGTCGGGTCGTGGCTACACCTTC
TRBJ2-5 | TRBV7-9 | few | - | CASSPTGNRQETQYF | TGTGCCAGCAGCCCTACAGGGAACCGCCAAGAGACCCAGTACTTC
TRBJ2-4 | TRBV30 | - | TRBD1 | CAWGTGTGKYIQYF | TGTGCCTGGGGGACCGGGACAGGGAAGTACATTCAGTACTTC
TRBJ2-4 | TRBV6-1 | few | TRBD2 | CASILLAGGNIQYF | TGTGCCAGCATCCTTCTAGCGGGGGGGAACATTCAGTACTTC
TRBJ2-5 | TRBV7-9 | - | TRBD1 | CASSLGTGVLETQYF | TGTGCCAGCAGCTTAGGTACAGGGGTGTTGGAGACCCAGTACTTC
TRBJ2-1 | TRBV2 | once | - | CASSAGAYSSYNEQFF | TGTGCCAGCAGTGCTGGGGCCTACAGCTCCTACAATGAGCAGTTCTTC
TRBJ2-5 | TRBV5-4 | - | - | CASSRGTPGPGQETQYF | TGTGCCAGCAGCCGGGGGACTCCGGGACCAGGGCAAGAGACCCAGTACTTC
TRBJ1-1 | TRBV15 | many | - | CATSTTHMNTEAFF | TGTGCCACCAGTACGACACACATGAACACTGAAGCTTTCTTT
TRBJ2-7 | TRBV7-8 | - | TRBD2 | CASSPTAGASYEQYF | TGTGCCAGCAGTCCCACGGCGGGAGCGTCCTACGAGCAGTACTTC
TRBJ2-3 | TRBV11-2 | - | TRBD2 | CASSSGLAVSTDTQYF | TGTGCCAGCAGCTCGGGACTAGCGGTTAGCACAGATACGCAGTATTTT
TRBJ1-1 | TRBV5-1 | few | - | CASSLIRGWAFF | TGCGCCAGCAGCTTGATAAGGGGATGGGCTTTCTTT
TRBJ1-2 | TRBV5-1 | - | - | CASSPGQKTYGYTF | TGCGCCAGCAGTCCGGGACAAAAAACCTATGGCTACACCTTC
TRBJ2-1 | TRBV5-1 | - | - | CASSFGVATNEQFF | TGCGCCAGCAGCTTCGGGGTAGCGACGAATGAGCAGTTCTTC
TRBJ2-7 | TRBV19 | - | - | CASSIRDTSYEQYF | TGTGCCAGTAGTATTCGGGACACCTCCTACGAGCAGTACTTC
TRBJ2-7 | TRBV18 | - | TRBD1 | CASSPPRAGGGEQYF | TGTGCCAGCTCACCTCCTAGGGCAGGGGGCGGCGAGCAGTACTTC
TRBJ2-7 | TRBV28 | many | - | CASSLNRIEQYF | TGTGCCAGCAGTTTGAATAGAATCGAGCAGTACTTC
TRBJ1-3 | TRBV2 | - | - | CASGTPSGNTIYF | TGTGCCAGTGGGACACCCTCTGGAAACACCATATATTTT
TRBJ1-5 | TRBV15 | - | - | CATSRDRVYSNQPQHF | TGTGCCACCAGCAGAGACAGGGTATATAGCAATCAGCCCCAGCATTTT
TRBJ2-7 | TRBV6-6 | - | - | CASSLAGLYEQYF | TGTGCCAGCAGTCTGGCTGGGCTCTACGAGCAGTACTTC
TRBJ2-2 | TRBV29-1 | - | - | CSVESRGAANTGELFF | TGCAGCGTTGAGTCCAGGGGGGCAGCGAACACCGGGGAGCTGTTTTTT